This T cell receptor beta chain was captured in a study of blood T cells in healthy people across ages. A second PCR of 7 to 11 cycles used a sample-barcoded 5' primer and a J-beta primer mix. The study obtained at least 2.5 million CDR3-containing paired-end reads from every sample. In TCRdb, the 5' RACE reads were re-called with MiXCR into one record per CDR3 protein. Of a few hundred thousand distinct CDR3 sequences in the sample, over 45% were seen once. This CDR3 has 18 residues. V gave up 7 bases and J gave up 0 bases; unmatched junction bases: 15. Material: blood. The origin of this receptor is a man aged 55 to 70 in good health. This chain links TRBV6-7 with TRBJ2-1, with 7 bases lining up with TRBD2. TRBV6-7 is an open reading frame, and its role is uncertain. The CDR3 reads CASKPPAGVAFSYNEQFF. DNA of the CDR3: TGTGCCAGCAAACCGCCGGCGGGGGTGGCTTTCTCCTACAATGAGCAGTTCTTC.